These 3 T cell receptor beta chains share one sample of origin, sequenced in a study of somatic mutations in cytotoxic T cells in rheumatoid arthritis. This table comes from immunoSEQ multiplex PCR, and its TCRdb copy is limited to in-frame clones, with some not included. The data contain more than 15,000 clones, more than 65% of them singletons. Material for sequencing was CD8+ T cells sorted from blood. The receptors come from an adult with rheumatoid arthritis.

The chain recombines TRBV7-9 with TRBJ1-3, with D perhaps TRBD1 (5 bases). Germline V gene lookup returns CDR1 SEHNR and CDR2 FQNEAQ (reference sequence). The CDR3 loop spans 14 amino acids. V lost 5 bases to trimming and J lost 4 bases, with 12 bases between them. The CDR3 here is CASSTAWDGNTIYF. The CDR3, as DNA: TGTGCCAGCAGCACGGCCTGGGACGGAAACACCATATATTTT.

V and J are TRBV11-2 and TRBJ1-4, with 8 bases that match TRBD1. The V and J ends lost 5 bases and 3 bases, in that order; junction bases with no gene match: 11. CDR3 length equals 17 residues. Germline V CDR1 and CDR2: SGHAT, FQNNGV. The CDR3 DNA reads TGTGCCAGCAGCCCTACCCCAGGGGGCAGCCCTAATGAAAAACTGTTTTTT. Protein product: CASSPTPGGSPNEKLFF.

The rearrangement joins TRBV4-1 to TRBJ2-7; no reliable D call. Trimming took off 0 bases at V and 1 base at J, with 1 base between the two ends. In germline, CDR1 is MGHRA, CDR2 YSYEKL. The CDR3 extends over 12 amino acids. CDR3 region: CASSQDSYEQYF. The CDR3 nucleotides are TGCGCCAGCAGCCAAGATTCCTACGAGCAGTACTTC.